A selection of T cell receptor beta chains follows, all from one sample in a study of Graves' ophthalmopathy and Graves' hyperthyroidism. Using its own MiXCR run on the multiplex PCR reads, TCRdb lists one record per CDR3 protein. The sample shows about 620,000 distinct CDR3 sequences, 22% of them seen only once. The sample consisted of peripheral blood. These receptors all come from a woman between 18 and 30 years old with stable Graves' hyperthyroidism. Some clones in this sample may be carry-over from other donors' samples. Both conserved end residues are part of each CDR3. Fields, in order: J gene, clone size, D gene, CDR3 length, V gene, CDR3 DNA, CDR3 protein. The D gene is left open where the match is weak. Some rows have no size entry. The others give once, few or many, or a class for an expanded clone.

j_gene: TRBJ2-7
abundance: many
d_gene: TRBD1
len: 14
v_gene: TRBV6-1
CDR3nt: TGTGCCAGCAGTGAAAGGGGACAGACCTACGAGCAGTACTTC
CDR3aa: CASSERGQTYEQYF

j_gene: TRBJ2-5
abundance: many
d_gene: NA
len: 15
v_gene: TRBV15
CDR3nt: TGTGCCACCAGCAGAGTGCGAGCGGCAGCGGGGACCCAGTACTTC
CDR3aa: CATSRVRAAAGTQYF

j_gene: TRBJ1-1
abundance: many
d_gene: NA
len: 14
v_gene: TRBV6-5
CDR3nt: TGTGCCAGCAGTTACGGCGGAGGGGGCACTGAAGCTTTCTTT
CDR3aa: CASSYGGGGTEAFF

j_gene: TRBJ1-5
abundance: many
d_gene: NA
len: 10
v_gene: TRBV6-1
CDR3nt: TGTGCCAGCATGGGACAGCCCCAGCATTTT
CDR3aa: CASMGQPQHF

j_gene: TRBJ2-5
abundance: many
d_gene: NA
len: 15
v_gene: TRBV5-1
CDR3nt: TGCGCCAGCAGCCCCGCCCTTCGAGGGAGAGAGACCCAGTACTTC
CDR3aa: CASSPALRGRETQYF

j_gene: TRBJ1-1
abundance: many
d_gene: NA
len: 14
v_gene: TRBV29-1
CDR3nt: TGCAGCGTTATCTTACTTGCAGAGAACACTGAAGCTTTCTTT
CDR3aa: CSVILLAENTEAFF

j_gene: TRBJ2-5
abundance: many
d_gene: TRBD2
len: 15
v_gene: TRBV6-5
CDR3nt: TGTGCCAGCAGTTATACTAGCGGGATACGAGAGACCCAGTACTTC
CDR3aa: CASSYTSGIRETQYF

j_gene: TRBJ2-7
abundance: NA
d_gene: NA
len: 14
v_gene: TRBV18
CDR3nt: TGTGCCAGCCCACCGACAGGGGAGGGCTACGAGCAGTACTTC
CDR3aa: CASPPTGEGYEQYF

j_gene: TRBJ2-5
abundance: NA
d_gene: NA
len: 10
v_gene: TRBV29-1
CDR3nt: TGCAGCGGCTTACAAGAGACCCAGTACTTC
CDR3aa: CSGLQETQYF

j_gene: TRBJ1-3
abundance: many
d_gene: NA
len: 13
v_gene: TRBV30
CDR3nt: TGTGCCTGGAGTGTCAAGGGGTCCAGCGCCATATATTTT
CDR3aa: CAWSVKGSSAIYF

j_gene: TRBJ1-5
abundance: many
d_gene: NA
len: 15
v_gene: TRBV4-1
CDR3nt: TGCGCCAGCAGCCACCCCCGGGACGGCAATCAGCCCCAGCATTTT
CDR3aa: CASSHPRDGNQPQHF

j_gene: TRBJ1-1
abundance: many
d_gene: NA
len: 15
v_gene: TRBV27
CDR3nt: TGTGCCAGCAGTTTTCGGCCCGCATTGAACACTGAAGCTTTCTTT
CDR3aa: CASSFRPALNTEAFF

j_gene: TRBJ1-2
abundance: many
d_gene: NA
len: 15
v_gene: TRBV12-5
CDR3nt: TGTGCTAGTGGTTTGGCCTCTGGGAGGGTACAAGGCTACACCTTC
CDR3aa: CASGLASGRVQGYTF

j_gene: TRBJ2-2
abundance: few
d_gene: NA
len: 10
v_gene: TRBV2
CDR3nt: TGTGCCAGCATCGGCGGGGAGCTGTTTTTT
CDR3aa: CASIGGELFF

j_gene: TRBJ1-1
abundance: NA
d_gene: NA
len: 13
v_gene: TRBV30
CDR3nt: TGTGCCTGGAGCGGACAGTGGAACACTGAAGCTTTCTTT
CDR3aa: CAWSGQWNTEAFF

j_gene: TRBJ1-2
abundance: many
d_gene: NA
len: 12
v_gene: TRBV28
CDR3nt: TGTGGCAGCAGTTTATTCGCCTATGGCTACACCTTC
CDR3aa: CGSSLFAYGYTF

j_gene: TRBJ2-5
abundance: many
d_gene: NA
len: 13
v_gene: TRBV12-3/TRBV12-4
CDR3nt: TGTGCCAGCATTTCGGGGTGGGGAGAGACCCAGTACTTC
CDR3aa: CASISGWGETQYF

j_gene: TRBJ1-1
abundance: NA
d_gene: NA
len: 16
v_gene: TRBV2
CDR3nt: TGTGCCAGCAGTGAAGGGCGAGGGGGATGGAACACTGAAGCTTTCTTT
CDR3aa: CASSEGRGGWNTEAFF

j_gene: TRBJ1-5
abundance: many
d_gene: NA
len: 14
v_gene: TRBV20-1
CDR3nt: TGCAGTGCTAGAGATCCGGGGGACCCTCAGCCCCAGCATTTT
CDR3aa: CSARDPGDPQPQHF

j_gene: TRBJ1-1
abundance: many
d_gene: NA
len: 13
v_gene: TRBV10-3
CDR3nt: TGTGCCTCCGCCACGGACCCGAACACTGAAGCTTTCTTT
CDR3aa: CASATDPNTEAFF

j_gene: TRBJ1-6
abundance: many
d_gene: NA
len: 14
v_gene: TRBV2
CDR3nt: TGTGCCAGCAGTCCCGACCCGAGTAATTCACCCCTCCACTTT
CDR3aa: CASSPDPSNSPLHF

j_gene: TRBJ2-7
abundance: many
d_gene: NA
len: 14
v_gene: TRBV28
CDR3nt: TGTGCCAGCAGCCCCGGGACCGCCAATTACGAGCAGTACTTC
CDR3aa: CASSPGTANYEQYF